This TCR beta chain derives from a study of cytomegalovirus exposure and HLA in healthy donors. General study findings and limits: The authors listed 150 or so TCR beta chains as cytomegalovirus-associated.

A word on this clone: What it binds is not known.

Trimming removed 0 bases from V and 5 bases from J, with 10 bases in between. The CDR3 sequence is 15 residues long. Germline CDR1 SGHAT, CDR2 FQNNGV. The repertoire was sequenced with immunoSEQ multiplex PCR; TCRdb's copy has only in-frame clones and lacks some. Here the sample spans around 130,000 clones, under 90% being singletons. The clonotype originates from a man aged 25 to 40 in good health and CMV-seronegative. V and J are TRBV11-2 and TRBJ2-2; D unclear. The sequencing sample was made of PBMCs. In DNA, the CDR3 is TGTGCCAGCAGCTTAGATCGTTTCAGAACCGGGGAGCTGTTTTTT. Translating it yields CASSLDRFRTGELFF.